This T cell receptor (beta chain) was obtained from a study of technical replicates of blood from a few donors. Germline CDR1 is SGHRS and CDR2 is YFSETQ. V lost 4 bases and J lost 5; bases outside the gene matches: 4. The CDR3 is made up of 13 amino acids. This clone was found once. Assay: immunoSEQ multiplex PCR; the TCRdb copy retains only in-frame clones and omits some. The data contain around 69,000 clones, approximately 97% of them singletons. Sequenced material: T cells isolated from PBMCs. The TCR comes from a human donor in good health. The rearrangement links TRBV5-1 to TRBJ1-2; 8 bases align to TRBD1. Written as DNA, the CDR3 is TGCGCCAGCAGCCCCGACAGGGGATATGGCTACACCTTC. Encoded protein: CASSPDRGYGYTF.